Below, 9 T cell receptor beta chains from the same sample are listed, as sequenced in a study of blood T cell repertoires in COVID-19. Assay: immunoSEQ multiplex PCR; the TCRdb copy retains only in-frame clones and omits some. The table has hundreds of thousands of clones, nearly 90% seen once; the top ten hold over 0.7%. The source material was peripheral blood. The source is a man aged 18-30 years with COVID-19, enrolled during active disease.

The table lists this clone with a count of one. The chain joins TRBV30 to TRBJ2-7; weak D call: TRBD2 (6 bases). Trimming stripped 0 bases from V and 5 bases from J, with 14 bases between. This CDR3 has 14 residues. The germline CDR1 and CDR2 sequences are GTSNPN and SVGIG (reference sequence). CDR3 amino acids: CAWSVGSLANEQYF. Written as DNA, the CDR3 is TGTGCCTGGAGTGTAGGGTCTCTAGCGAACGAGCAGTACTTC.

The chain employs TRBV5-1 and TRBJ1-2; no firm D call. The CDR3 sequence is 13 residues long. CDR1 and CDR2 from the germline V gene are SGHRS and YFSETQ. V dropped 2 bases and J dropped 5 bases, with 10 bases sitting between them. CDR3 region: CASSFAVTYGYTF. For the CDR3, the DNA is TGCGCCAGCAGCTTTGCAGTAACGTATGGCTACACCTTC.

The chain joins TRBV4-2 to TRBJ2-3; D may be TRBD1 (6 bases). The CDR3 loop spans 17 amino acids. V was clipped by 0 bases and J by 5 bases, with 18 bases between them. Germline V gene sequence: CDR1 LGHNA, CDR2 YNFKEQ. This chain's CDR3 is CASSQDEEGDSEDTQYF. For the CDR3, the DNA is TGTGCCAGCAGCCAAGATGAAGAGGGGGATAGCGAAGATACGCAGTATTTT.

As concerns this clone: Additional DNA sequences in this sample encode the identical CDR3. The chain couples TRBV29-1 to TRBJ1-4, with a weak D call TRBD1 (5 bases). Germline lookup yields CDR1 SQVTM and CDR2 ANQGSEA. CDR3 size: 12 residues. V was pared by 6 bases and J by 6 bases, with 11 bases between. The CDR3 DNA follows: TGCAGCGTCCGCGGGGCAGATGAAAAACTGTTTTTT. This codes for CSVRGADEKLFF.

The chain is built from TRBV5-1 and TRBJ2-2; maybe TRBD1 (5 bases). Per germline, CDR1 SGHRS and CDR2 YFSETQ. V lost 5 bases, J lost 3 bases, and 11 bases lay in between. There are 14 residues in the CDR3. The CDR3 protein is CASRGRADTGELFF. In DNA form, the CDR3 reads TGCGCCAGCAGGGGCAGGGCGGACACCGGGGAGCTGTTTTTT.

This sequence joins TRBV7-3 and TRBJ2-3; the match to TRBD2 covers 12 bases. The CDR3 is 15 amino acids. Germline assignment: CDR1 SGHTA and CDR2 FQGTGA. Trimming at V came to 4 bases and at J to 6 bases, leaving 5 bases not matched to a gene. The CDR3 here is CASSSTSGRFDTQYF. The CDR3 DNA sequence: TGTGCCAGCAGCTCGACTAGCGGGAGATTTGATACGCAGTATTTT.

The chain has TRBV6-1 and TRBJ2-5; perhaps TRBD1 as D (6 bases). CDR3 size: 15 residues. Germline V gene lookup returns CDR1 MNHNS and CDR2 SASEGT. Trimming removed 2 bases from V and 1 base from J, with 11 bases in between. CDR3 sequence reads: CASSEPGQIQETQYF. CDR3 nucleotides: TGTGCCAGCAGTGAACCCGGACAGATCCAAGAGACCCAGTACTTC.

V usage is TRBV18 and J usage is TRBJ2-3; TRBD2 matches 15 bases. There are 18 residues in the CDR3. J lost 4 bases, V lost 0 bases, and 5 bases had no gene match. Per the germline V gene, CDR1 is KGHSH and CDR2 is LQKENI. CDR3 sequence reads: CASSPPGLAGGRPDTQYF. The DNA of the CDR3 is TGTGCCAGCTCACCACCGGGACTAGCGGGAGGAAGACCAGATACGCAGTATTTT.

The chain has TRBV7-3 and TRBJ2-1; a possible D gene is TRBD1 (6 bases). The ends were cut back, 5 bases at V and 6 bases at J, with 20 bases in the middle. The CDR3 is 16 residues long. Germline CDR1 reads SGHTA; CDR2 reads FQGTGA. The CDR3, as DNA: TGTGCCAGCAGCGGATACAGGGTCCTCTGCGGCAATGAGCAGTTCTTC. This translates into CASSGYRVLCGNEQFF.